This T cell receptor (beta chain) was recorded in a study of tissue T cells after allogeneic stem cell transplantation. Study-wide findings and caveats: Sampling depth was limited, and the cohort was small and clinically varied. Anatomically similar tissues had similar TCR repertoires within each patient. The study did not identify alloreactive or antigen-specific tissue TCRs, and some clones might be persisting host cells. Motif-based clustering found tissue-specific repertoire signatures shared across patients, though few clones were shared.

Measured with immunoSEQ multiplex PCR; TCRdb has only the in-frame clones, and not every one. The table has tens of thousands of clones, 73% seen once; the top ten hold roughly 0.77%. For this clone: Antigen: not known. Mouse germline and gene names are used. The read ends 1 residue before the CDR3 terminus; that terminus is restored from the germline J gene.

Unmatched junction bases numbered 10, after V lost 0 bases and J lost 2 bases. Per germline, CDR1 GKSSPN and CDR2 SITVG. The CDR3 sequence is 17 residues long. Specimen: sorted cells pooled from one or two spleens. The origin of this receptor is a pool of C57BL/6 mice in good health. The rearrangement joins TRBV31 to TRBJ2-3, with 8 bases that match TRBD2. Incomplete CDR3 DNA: TGTGCCTGGAGTCTAGGAGGAGGGGGGGCGCCTGCAGAAACGCTGTAT. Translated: CAWSLGGGGAPAETLY. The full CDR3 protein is CAWSLGGGGAPAETLYF.